This T cell receptor beta chain was identified during a study of radiation and T cells in renal cell carcinoma. On the study more broadly: Nephrectomy followed 15 Gy stereotactic body radiation by 4 weeks.

Assay used: immunoSEQ multiplex PCR; TCRdb lists only in-frame clones, some missing. The table includes tens of thousands of clones, 80% detected once. With regard to this clone: Its antigen is unidentified.

The CDR3 is made up of 14 amino acids. The J segment lost 6 bases and the V segment lost 2 bases, leaving 6 bases of the junction unmatched. Looked up from germline, CDR1 is MNHEY and CDR2 is SVGAGI. Findings and caveats of the study: From baseline, blood top tumor clonotypes peaked at 2 weeks post-radiation. Pretreatment tumor biopsies were lacking, so baseline clonotypes are unknown.

Time point noted: blood 2 weeks post-SBRT. Treatment defined: 15 Gy SBRT to primary tumor, nephrectomy 4 weeks later. Radiation-treated patients gave blood at baseline, week 2 and week 4. The chain links TRBV6-5 to TRBJ2-7; TRBD1 agrees at 8 bases. The receptor comes from a woman in her sixties or seventies with renal cell carcinoma. The input for sequencing was blood, taken from a patient whose treatment included radiotherapy and nephrectomy. CDR3 sequence: CASSYRDRTFEQYF. The CDR3, as DNA: TGTGCCAGCAGTTACCGGGACAGGACCTTCGAGCAGTACTTC.